The 8 T cell receptor beta chains below were found in one sample sequenced in a study of T cell responses to AZD1222 COVID-19 vaccine. Produced via immunoSEQ multiplex PCR; TCRdb's table is partial and in-frame only. The sample contains 150,000 to 180,000 clones, about nine tenths of which appear only once. The sequences come from peripheral blood, collected after recovery from COVID-19. The receptors were sampled from an adult who had recovered from COVID-19.

This chain links TRBV3-1 (or the pseudogene TRBV3-2) with TRBJ2-1; D is unclear. Trimming removed 1 base at V and 5 bases at J, with 15 bases between. Germline CDR1 LGHDT, CDR2 YNNKEL (reference sequence). The CDR3 covers 16 residues. The CDR3 coding sequence is TGTGCCAGCAGCCAAGCCGCGACCAAAAGGAACAATGAGCAGTTCTTC. This encodes CASSQAATKRNNEQFF.

This clone appeared a few times. The chain has TRBV4-3 and TRBJ2-5, with TRBD2 matching over 7 bases. V was clipped by 4 bases and J by 5 bases; unmatched bases: 7. Per the germline V gene, CDR1 is LGHNA and CDR2 is YSLEER. CDR3 size: 14 residues. This CDR3 reads CASSRGDGGETQYF. DNA of the CDR3: TGCGCCAGCAGCCGCGGGGACGGGGGGGAGACCCAGTACTTC.

V is TRBV7-2 and J is TRBJ2-5; 8 nucleotides agree with TRBD2. This CDR3 is 15 amino acids long. From germline, CDR1 is SGHTA and CDR2 FQGNSA. The J segment lost 5 bases and the V segment lost 8 bases, leaving 13 bases of the junction unmatched. CDR3 in amino acids: CASAPGLASVETQYF. Here the CDR3 DNA reads TGTGCCAGCGCACCCGGACTAGCATCCGTCGAGACCCAGTACTTC. The variable domain in full, completed from reference TRBV7-2 and TRBJ2-5, reads GAGVSQSPSNKVTEKGKDVELRCDPISGHTALYWYRQSLGQGLEFLIYFQGNSAPDKSGLPSDRFSAERTGGSVSTLTIQRTQQEDSAVYLCASAPGLASVETQYFGPGTRLLVL.

The chain links TRBV4-3 to TRBJ2-3; D is possibly TRBD2 (5 bases). Germline lookup yields CDR1 LGHNA and CDR2 YSLEER. CDR3 length: 16 amino acids. With 4 bases removed from V and 4 bases from J, the gap between germline ends came to 18 bases. CDR3 loop: CASSPGPTKDADTQYF. The CDR3 DNA follows: TGCGCCAGCAGCCCCGGGCCGACTAAAGATGCAGATACGCAGTATTTT.

The sample holds one count of this clone. This chain joins TRBV3-1 (or the pseudogene TRBV3-2) and TRBJ2-4; TRBD2 matches 10 bases. V lost 0 bases, J lost 2 bases, and 16 bases stayed unmatched. Germline CDR1 LGHDT, CDR2 YNNKEL (reference sequence). The CDR3 consists of 21 residues. This chain's CDR3 is CASSQDLRLAGVFGTKNIQYF. Written as DNA, the CDR3 is TGTGCCAGCAGCCAAGATCTAAGGCTAGCGGGAGTTTTCGGGACCAAAAACATTCAGTACTTC.

The CDR3 DNA reads TGTGCCAGCAGTTATGGTAGCGGTGATGGAAACACCATATATTTT. Its translation is CASSYGSGDGNTIYF. The J gene is TRBJ1-3, the V gene TRBV6-5; D is unclear. Trimming took 3 bases from V and 3 from J, leaving 12 bases between them. The CDR3 consists of 15 residues. Germline V gene sequence: CDR1 MNHEY, CDR2 SVGAGI.

This clone is a singleton in its sample. This chain connects TRBV2 to TRBJ2-7; 9 bases fit TRBD2. From germline, CDR1 is SNHLY and CDR2 FYNNEI. V lost 9 bases and J lost 1; bases outside the gene matches: 7. The CDR3 extends over 14 amino acids. The CDR3: CASLILAGSYEQYF. The DNA of the CDR3 is TGTGCCAGTCTCATCCTAGCGGGATCCTACGAGCAGTACTTC.

The chain is built from TRBV28 and TRBJ2-2; TRBD2 matches at 9 bases. V lost 7 bases to trimming and J lost 5 bases; unmatched junction nucleotides: 11. The CDR3 length is 16 residues. Germline-derived CDR1 and CDR2 are MDHEN and SYDVKM. The CDR3 bases are TGTGCCAGCATAAGAGGGGGGACTAGCTGGACCGGGGAGCTGTTTTTT. Its translation is CASIRGGTSWTGELFF.